The present TCR beta chain was sequenced within a study of PD-L1 blockade in urothelial cancer. About the research overall: Males with urothelial cancer arising in the bladder constituted about 90% of the roughly 30 patients. Blood-derived samples held a median around 130,000 T cells.

The CDR3 runs 14 residues. Germline values: CDR1 SGHRS, CDR2 YFSETQ. V shed 0 bases, J shed 6 bases, and the junction held 5 bases outside the gene matches. The table came from immunoSEQ multiplex PCR; TCRdb's copy has only in-frame clones and leaves some out. This table has tens of thousands of clones, 65% to 85% appearing once. Described time point: peripheral blood 6 weeks after treatment start. This rearrangement joins TRBV5-1 to TRBJ1-2; 7 nucleotides line up with TRBD1. Source: PBMCs, taken around atezolizumab (anti-PD-L1) treatment. The sequence was collected from a man in his 70s with urothelial cancer. The CDR3 loop reads CASSLGQGVDGYTF. Here the CDR3 DNA reads TGCGCCAGCAGCTTGGGTCAGGGGGTGGATGGCTACACCTTC.